This T cell receptor (beta chain) was obtained from a study of CD8 T cells in Susac syndrome. V was pared by 4 bases and J by 6 bases, with 6 bases of the junction left unmatched. Germline CDR1 is MGHDK and CDR2 is SYGVNS. This CDR3 has 14 residues. After extraction with the RNeasy kit, about 0.5 to 1 ug of the RNA was reverse transcribed using random hexamers. TCRdb re-analysed the immunoSEQ multiplex PCR reads in MiXCR, keeping a single row per CDR3 protein. The data contain about 53,000 distinct CDR3 sequences, approximately 95% of them seen just once; the ten biggest clones take up 0.75%. The TCR originated in a human donor with Susac syndrome. V usage is TRBV25-1 and J usage is TRBJ1-5, with TRBD1 matching 7 bases. The sample consisted of CD8+ T cells from PBMCs. The CDR3 here is CASSARQGSQPQHF. CDR3 sequence (DNA): TGTGCCAGCAGTGCCCGACAGGGCAGTCAGCCCCAGCATTTT.